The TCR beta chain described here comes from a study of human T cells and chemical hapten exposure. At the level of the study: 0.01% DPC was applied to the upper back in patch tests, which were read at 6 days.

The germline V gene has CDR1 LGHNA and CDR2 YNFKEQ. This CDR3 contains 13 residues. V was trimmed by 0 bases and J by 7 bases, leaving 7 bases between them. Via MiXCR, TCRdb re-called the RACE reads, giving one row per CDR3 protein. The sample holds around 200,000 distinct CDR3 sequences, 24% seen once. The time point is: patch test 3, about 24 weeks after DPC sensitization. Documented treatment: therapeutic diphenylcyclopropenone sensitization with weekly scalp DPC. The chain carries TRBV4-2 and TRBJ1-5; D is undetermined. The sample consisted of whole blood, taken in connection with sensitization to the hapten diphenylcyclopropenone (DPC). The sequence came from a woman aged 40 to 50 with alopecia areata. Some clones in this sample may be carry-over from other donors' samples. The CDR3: CASSQEVEQPQHF. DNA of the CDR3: TGTGCCAGCAGCCAAGAGGTGGAACAGCCCCAGCATTTT.